These 15 T cell receptor beta chains were sequenced from one sample in a study of blood T cell repertoires in COVID-19 (dated by TCRdb to about 2020). Library method: the immunoSEQ multiplex PCR assay. TCRdb obtained this table from immuneACCESS and retained in-frame rearrangements with V and J assigned. These tables miss some clones; where compared with another copy, unresolved V genes account for less than half of the shortfall, and the remainder is unexplained. The sample table holds about 130,000 clones, of which just under 85% were seen once. The ten largest clones take up approximately 3% of the sample. The specimen was peripheral blood. Receptors were obtained from a woman aged 80 or over with acute or convalescent COVID-19.

This chain uses TRBV14 with TRBJ1-2, with TRBD1 matching 11 bases. CDR3 size: 19 residues. The junction had 13 bases not matched to a gene; V was cut back by 2 bases and J by 2 bases. CDR1 SGHDN and CDR2 FVKESK come from the germline V gene. DNA of the CDR3: TGTGCCAGCAGCCAATTTGGACAGGGGGCCGACCACTACAACTATGGCTACACCTTC. Translation: CASSQFGQGADHYNYGYTF.

The chain links TRBV6-1 to TRBJ1-2; D gene ambiguous. Germline V gene data show CDR1 as MNHNS and CDR2 as SASEGT. This CDR3 has 12 amino acids. With 0 bases removed from V and 6 bases from J, the gap between germline ends came to 5 bases. The CDR3 DNA is TGTGCCAGCAGTGAAGCACAGCATGGCTACACCTTC. Its protein product is CASSEAQHGYTF.

The chain employs TRBV19 and TRBJ1-5; D possibly corresponds to TRBD1 (5 bases). CDR3 length: 17 residues. Germline CDR1 is LNHDA and CDR2 is SQIVND (reference sequence). Trimming took 6 bases from V and 5 from J, leaving 23 bases between them. CDR3 loop: CASSAAHRPGGYQPQHF. CDR3 DNA: TGTGCCAGTAGCGCCGCCCACAGGCCCGGGGGATATCAGCCCCAGCATTTT.

The chain links TRBV5-1 to TRBJ1-4, with a tentative D call TRBD1 (5 bases). Germline CDR1 reads SGHRS; CDR2 reads YFSETQ. This CDR3 is built from 17 residues. Trimming removed 4 bases from V and 1 base from J, with 17 bases in between. The CDR3 here is CASSQGHTGGTNEKLFF. The DNA of the CDR3 is TGCGCCAGCAGCCAGGGTCACACCGGGGGAACTAATGAAAAACTGTTTTTT.

This chain joins TRBV28 and TRBJ1-4; D call uncertain. V shed 5 bases and J shed 12 bases, with 10 bases lying between them. The CDR3 has 11 amino acids. The germline CDR1 and CDR2 sequences are MDHEN and SYDVKM. CDR3 nucleotide sequence: TGTGCCAGCAGTAACCAGTACGAACTGTTTTTT. Protein product: CASSNQYELFF.

The CDR3 protein is CASSLRWEINQPQHF. The CDR3 nucleotides read TGTGCCAGCAGCTTAAGGTGGGAGATCAATCAGCCCCAGCATTTT. The chain is built from TRBV7-8 and TRBJ1-5, with no clear D. This CDR3 spans 15 amino acids. The V end was cut by 2 bases, the J end by 3 bases, with 11 bases between. In germline, CDR1 is SGHVS, CDR2 FQNEAQ. The full variable domain, its missing parts supplied by reference TRBV7-8 and TRBJ1-5, is GAGVSQSPRYKVAKRGQDVALRCDPISGHVSLFWYQQALGQGPEFLTYFQNEAQLDKSGLPSDRFFAERPEGSVSTLKIQRTQQEDSAVYLCASSLRWEINQPQHFGDGTRLSIL.

The chain joins TRBV28 to TRBJ1-2; D not certain. CDR1 and CDR2 (germline): MDHEN, SYDVKM. This CDR3 comprises 12 residues. V was trimmed by 5 bases and J by 8 bases, leaving 12 bases between them. CDR3 region: CASSDMTGGYTF. CDR3 nucleotides: TGTGCCAGCAGTGACATGACGGGGGGCTACACCTTC.

This clone was detected a few times. The rearrangement uses TRBV2 and TRBJ1-6, with D perhaps TRBD1 (6 bases). V was clipped by 7 bases and J by 0 bases, with 16 bases between them. From germline, CDR1 is SNHLY and CDR2 FYNNEI. This CDR3 region has 17 residues. The CDR3 is CASKRTVLSSYNSPLHF. The DNA for the CDR3 is TGTGCCAGCAAACGGACAGTCCTGAGCTCCTATAATTCACCCCTCCACTTT.

The J gene is TRBJ1-1, the V gene TRBV10-3, with 7 bases identical to TRBD1. V was clipped by 4 bases and J by 5 bases; unmatched bases: 10. CDR3 length equals 15 residues. Germline-derived CDR1 and CDR2 are ENHRY and SYGVKD. CDR3 coding DNA: TGTGCCATCAGTGGGTCTACAGGGGAAGATACTGAAGCTTTCTTT. Its protein product is CAISGSTGEDTEAFF.

V is TRBV2 and J is TRBJ2-6; D is unresolved. Germline CDR1 and CDR2: SNHLY and FYNNEI. There are 15 residues in the CDR3. V lost 4 bases and J 0 bases, leaving 7 bases between the germline ends. CDR3 protein: CASSVERSGANVLTF. CDR3 nucleotide sequence: TGTGCCAGCAGTGTTGAGCGCTCTGGGGCCAACGTCCTGACTTTC.

The rearrangement joins TRBV7-9 to TRBJ1-2; 9 bases are shared with TRBD1. V was pared by 1 base and J by 8 bases, with 8 bases of the junction left unmatched. The CDR3 is 15 residues long. Germline V gives CDR1 SEHNR, CDR2 FQNEAQ (reference sequence). The CDR3 region has the DNA TGTGCCAGCAGCTTAGGGACAGGGGACCCTAAGGGCTACACCTTC. It is translated as CASSLGTGDPKGYTF.

The chain joins TRBV9 to TRBJ1-1; D is perhaps TRBD1 (6 bases). The CDR3 runs to 15 residues. From germline, CDR1 is SGDLS and CDR2 YYNGEE. Trimming left V 1 base short and J 1 base short, with 11 bases between. CDR3 in DNA: TGTGCCAGCAGCGTACAGGGGAACGGGAACACTGAAGCTTTCTTT. Translated: CASSVQGNGNTEAFF.

CDR3 nucleotides: TGTGCCAGCAGCCAAGCGACGACAAAGACCGGGGAGCTGTTTTTT. This sequence encodes CASSQATTKTGELFF. This chain connects TRBV3-1 (or the pseudogene TRBV3-2) to TRBJ2-2, with D uncertain. This CDR3 has 15 amino acids. Trimming pared 1 base from V and 5 bases from J, leaving 11 bases between. Germline loops: CDR1 LGHDT, CDR2 YNNKEL (reference sequence).

The chain couples TRBV23-1 to TRBJ1-1; weak D call: TRBD1 (5 bases). TRBV23-1 is an ORF, and what it does is uncertain. Trimming shortened V by 3 bases and J by 1 base, and 21 bases separated the two germline ends. The CDR3 runs 18 residues. The chain's CDR3 is CASSHLGSKGSGNTEAFF. The CDR3 DNA reads TGCGCCAGCAGTCACCTCGGGAGCAAGGGGTCGGGGAACACTGAAGCTTTCTTT.

The chain is built from TRBV5-1 and TRBJ1-3; a possible D gene is TRBD1 (5 bases). Trimming left V 0 bases short and J 6 bases short, with 16 bases between. Germline V gives CDR1 SGHRS, CDR2 YFSETQ. This CDR3 is 16 amino acids long. The CDR3 sequence: CASSLEAGPWVNTIYF. The CDR3 coding sequence is TGCGCCAGCAGCTTGGAGGCAGGGCCTTGGGTAAACACCATATATTTT.